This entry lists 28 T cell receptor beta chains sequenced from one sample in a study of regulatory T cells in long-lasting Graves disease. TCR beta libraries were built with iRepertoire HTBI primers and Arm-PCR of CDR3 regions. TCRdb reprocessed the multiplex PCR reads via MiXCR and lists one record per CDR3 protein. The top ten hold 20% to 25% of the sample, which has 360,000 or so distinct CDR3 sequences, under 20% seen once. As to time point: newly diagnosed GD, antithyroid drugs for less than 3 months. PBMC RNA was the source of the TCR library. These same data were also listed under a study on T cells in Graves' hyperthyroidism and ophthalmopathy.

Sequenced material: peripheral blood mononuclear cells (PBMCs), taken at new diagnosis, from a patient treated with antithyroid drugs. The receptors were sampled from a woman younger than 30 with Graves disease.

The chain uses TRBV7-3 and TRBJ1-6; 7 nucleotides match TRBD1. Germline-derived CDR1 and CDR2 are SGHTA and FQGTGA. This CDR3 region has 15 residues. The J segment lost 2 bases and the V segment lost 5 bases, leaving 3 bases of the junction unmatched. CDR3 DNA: TGTGCCAGCAGCCCGCAGGGGGCCTATAATTCACCCCTCCACTTT. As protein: CASSPQGAYNSPLHF.

The CDR3 spells CASSVRGGNEQFF. CDR3 DNA: TGCGCCAGCAGTGTTAGAGGGGGCAATGAGCAGTTCTTC. The chain has TRBV10-2 and TRBJ2-1, with D maybe TRBD1 (6 bases). Trimming shortened V by 4 bases and J by 6 bases, and 10 bases separated the two germline ends. The CDR3 contains 13 residues. The germline gives CDR1 WSHSY, CDR2 SAAADI.

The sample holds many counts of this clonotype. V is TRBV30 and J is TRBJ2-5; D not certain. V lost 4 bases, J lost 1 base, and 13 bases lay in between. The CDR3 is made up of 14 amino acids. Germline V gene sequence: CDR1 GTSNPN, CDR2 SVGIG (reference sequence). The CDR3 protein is CAWNPGSFQETQYF. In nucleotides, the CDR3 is TGTGCCTGGAACCCGGGCAGCTTCCAAGAGACCCAGTACTTC.

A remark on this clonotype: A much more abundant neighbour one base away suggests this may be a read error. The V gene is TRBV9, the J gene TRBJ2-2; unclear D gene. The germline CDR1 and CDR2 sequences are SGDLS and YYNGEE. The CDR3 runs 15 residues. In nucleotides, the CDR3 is TGTGCCAGCGGCGTAGACATCTCTAACACCGGGGAGCTGTTTTTT. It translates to CASGVDISNTGELFF.

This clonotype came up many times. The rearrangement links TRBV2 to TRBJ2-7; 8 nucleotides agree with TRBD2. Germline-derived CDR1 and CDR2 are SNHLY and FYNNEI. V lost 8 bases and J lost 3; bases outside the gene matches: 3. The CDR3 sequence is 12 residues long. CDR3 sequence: CASGGRIYEQYF. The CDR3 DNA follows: TGTGCCAGCGGCGGGAGGATCTACGAGCAGTACTTC.

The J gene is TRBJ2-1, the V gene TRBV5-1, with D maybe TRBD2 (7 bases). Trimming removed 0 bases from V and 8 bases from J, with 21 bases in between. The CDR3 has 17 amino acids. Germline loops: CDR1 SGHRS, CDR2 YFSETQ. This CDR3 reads CASSLAPGGPKSDEQFF. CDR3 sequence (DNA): TGCGCCAGCAGCTTGGCCCCGGGGGGCCCAAAGTCCGATGAGCAGTTCTTC. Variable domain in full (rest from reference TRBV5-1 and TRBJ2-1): KAGVTQTPRYLIKTRGQQVTLSCSPISGHRSVSWYQQTPGQGLQFLFEYFSETQRNKGNFPGRFSGRQFSNSRSEMNVSTLELGDSALYLCASSLAPGGPKSDEQFFGPGTRLTVL.

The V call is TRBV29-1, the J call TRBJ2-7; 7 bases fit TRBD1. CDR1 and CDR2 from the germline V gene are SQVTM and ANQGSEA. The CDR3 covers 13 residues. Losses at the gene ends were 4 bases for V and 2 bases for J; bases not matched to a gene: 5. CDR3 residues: CSVGTGRTYEQYF. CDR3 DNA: TGCAGCGTTGGGACAGGCAGAACCTACGAGCAGTACTTC.

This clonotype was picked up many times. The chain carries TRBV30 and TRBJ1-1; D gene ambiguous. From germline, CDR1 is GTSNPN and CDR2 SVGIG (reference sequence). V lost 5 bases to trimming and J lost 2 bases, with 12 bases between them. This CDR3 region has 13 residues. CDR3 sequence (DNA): TGTGCCTGGTCTATTGGCAGCAACACTGAAGCTTTCTTT. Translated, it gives CAWSIGSNTEAFF.

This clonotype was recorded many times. CDR3 region: CASSPRPYGYTF. The CDR3 region has the DNA TGTGCCAGCAGCCCGCGACCCTATGGCTACACCTTC. This chain links TRBV7-8 with TRBJ1-2; D not resolved. The CDR3 extends over 12 amino acids. Germline V lookup: CDR1 SGHVS, CDR2 FQNEAQ. V was shortened by 5 bases and J by 4 bases, with 8 bases between the two germline ends.

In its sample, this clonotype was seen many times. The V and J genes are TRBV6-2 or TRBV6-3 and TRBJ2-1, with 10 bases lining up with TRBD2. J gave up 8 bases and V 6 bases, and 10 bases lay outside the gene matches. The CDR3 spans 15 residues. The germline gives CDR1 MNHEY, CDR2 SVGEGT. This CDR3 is CASRDLAGDFDEQFF. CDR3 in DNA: TGTGCCAGCAGAGACCTAGCGGGGGACTTCGATGAGCAGTTCTTC.

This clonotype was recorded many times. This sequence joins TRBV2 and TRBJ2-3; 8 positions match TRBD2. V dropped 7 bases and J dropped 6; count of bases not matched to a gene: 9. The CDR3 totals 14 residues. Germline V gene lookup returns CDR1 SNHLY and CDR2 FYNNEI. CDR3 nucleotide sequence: TGTGCCAGCATGGAGCGGGAGACTACCGATACGCAGTATTTT. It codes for CASMERETTDTQYF.

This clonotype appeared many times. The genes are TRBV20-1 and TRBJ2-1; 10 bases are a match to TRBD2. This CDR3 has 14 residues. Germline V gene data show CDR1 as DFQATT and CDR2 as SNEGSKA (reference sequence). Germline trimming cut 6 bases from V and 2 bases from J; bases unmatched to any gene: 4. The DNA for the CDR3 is TGCAGTGCCCGGAGCGGGGGGGCCTACAATGAGCAGTTCTTC. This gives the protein CSARSGGAYNEQFF.

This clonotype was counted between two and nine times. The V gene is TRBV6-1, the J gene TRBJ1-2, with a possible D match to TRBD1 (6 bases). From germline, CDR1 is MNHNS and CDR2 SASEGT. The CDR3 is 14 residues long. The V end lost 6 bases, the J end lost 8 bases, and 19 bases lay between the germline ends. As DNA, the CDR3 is TGTGCCAGCAGAGAACAGGGTAGAGTAGTCGGCTACACCTTC. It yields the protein CASREQGRVVGYTF.

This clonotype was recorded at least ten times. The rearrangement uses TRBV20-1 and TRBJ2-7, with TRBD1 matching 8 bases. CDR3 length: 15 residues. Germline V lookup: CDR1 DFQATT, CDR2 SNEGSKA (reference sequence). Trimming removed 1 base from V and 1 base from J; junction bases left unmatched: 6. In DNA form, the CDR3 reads TGCAGTGCTAGAGCCGGACAGGGTTTTTCCTACGAGCAGTACTTC. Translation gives CSARAGQGFSYEQYF.

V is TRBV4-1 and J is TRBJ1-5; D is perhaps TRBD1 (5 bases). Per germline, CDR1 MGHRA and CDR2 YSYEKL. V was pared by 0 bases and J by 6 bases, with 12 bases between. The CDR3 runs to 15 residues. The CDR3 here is CASSQDLGARQPQHF. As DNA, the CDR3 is TGCGCCAGCAGCCAAGATCTAGGGGCCCGTCAGCCCCAGCATTTT.

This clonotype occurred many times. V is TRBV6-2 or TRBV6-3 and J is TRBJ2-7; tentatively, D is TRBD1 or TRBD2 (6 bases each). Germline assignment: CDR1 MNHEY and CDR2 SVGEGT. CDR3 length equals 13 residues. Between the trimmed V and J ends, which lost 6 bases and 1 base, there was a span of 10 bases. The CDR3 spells CASREGTSYEQYF. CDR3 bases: TGTGCCAGCAGGGAGGGGACATCCTACGAGCAGTACTTC.

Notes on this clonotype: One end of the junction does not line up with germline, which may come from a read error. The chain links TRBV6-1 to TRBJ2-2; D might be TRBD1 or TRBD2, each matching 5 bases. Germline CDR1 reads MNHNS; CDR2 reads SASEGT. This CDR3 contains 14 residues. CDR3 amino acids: CASRRDRNTGELLF. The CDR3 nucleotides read TGTGCCAGCAGACGGGACCGGAACACCGGGGAGCTGCTTTTT.

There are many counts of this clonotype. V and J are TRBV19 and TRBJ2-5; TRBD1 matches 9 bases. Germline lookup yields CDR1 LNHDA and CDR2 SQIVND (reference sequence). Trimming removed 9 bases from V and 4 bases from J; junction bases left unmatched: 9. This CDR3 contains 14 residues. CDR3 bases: TGTGCCAGCAGTCCCGGACAGGGGCGAGAGACCCAGTACTTC. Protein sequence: CASSPGQGRETQYF.

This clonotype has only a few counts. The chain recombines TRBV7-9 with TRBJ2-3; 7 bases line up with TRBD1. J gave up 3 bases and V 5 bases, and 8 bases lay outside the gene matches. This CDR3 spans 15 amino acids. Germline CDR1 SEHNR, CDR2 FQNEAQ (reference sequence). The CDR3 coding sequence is TGTGCCAGCAGCCGTTGGACAGGACAGACAGATACGCAGTATTTT. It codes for CASSRWTGQTDTQYF.

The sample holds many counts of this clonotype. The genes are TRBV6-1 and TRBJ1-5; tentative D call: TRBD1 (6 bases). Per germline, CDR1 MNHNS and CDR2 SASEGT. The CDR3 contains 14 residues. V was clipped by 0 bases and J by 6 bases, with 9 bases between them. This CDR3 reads CASSEAAGVQPQHF. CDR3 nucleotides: TGTGCCAGCAGTGAAGCGGCAGGGGTTCAGCCCCAGCATTTT.

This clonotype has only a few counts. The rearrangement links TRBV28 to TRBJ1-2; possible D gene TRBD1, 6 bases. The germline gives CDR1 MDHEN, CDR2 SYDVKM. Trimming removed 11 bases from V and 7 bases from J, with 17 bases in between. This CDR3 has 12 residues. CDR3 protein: CASTGQPSGYTF. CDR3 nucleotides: TGTGCCTCCACGGGACAACCCTCTGGCTACACCTTC.

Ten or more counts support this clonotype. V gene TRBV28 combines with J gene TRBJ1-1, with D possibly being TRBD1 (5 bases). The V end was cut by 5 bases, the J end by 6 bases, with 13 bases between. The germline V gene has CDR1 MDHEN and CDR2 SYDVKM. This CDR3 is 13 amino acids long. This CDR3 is CASSQAGYAEAFF. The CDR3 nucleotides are TGTGCCAGCAGTCAGGCAGGGTACGCTGAAGCTTTCTTT.

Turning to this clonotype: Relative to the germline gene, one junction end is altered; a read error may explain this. The CDR3 region is CASRLGGQGTSDEEYF. Here the CDR3 DNA reads TGTGCCAGCCGTTTAGGGGGACAGGGGACTTCAGACGAGGAGTACTTC. The chain recombines TRBV28 with TRBJ2-7, with TRBD1 matching 10 bases. The CDR3 runs 16 residues. CDR1 and CDR2 (germline): MDHEN, SYDVKM.

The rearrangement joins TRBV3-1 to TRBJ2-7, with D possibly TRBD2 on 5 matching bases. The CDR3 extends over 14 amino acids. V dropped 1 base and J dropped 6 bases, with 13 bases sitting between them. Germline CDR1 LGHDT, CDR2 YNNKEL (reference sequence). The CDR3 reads CASSQVVPGSEQYF. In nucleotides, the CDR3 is TGTGCCAGCAGCCAAGTCGTACCGGGGAGCGAGCAGTACTTC.

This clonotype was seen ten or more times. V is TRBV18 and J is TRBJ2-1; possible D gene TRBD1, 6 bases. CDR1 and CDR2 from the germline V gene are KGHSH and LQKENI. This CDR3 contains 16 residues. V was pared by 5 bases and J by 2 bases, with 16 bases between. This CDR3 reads CASSDYRDITYNEQFF. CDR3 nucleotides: TGTGCCAGCTCAGATTACCGGGACATCACCTACAATGAGCAGTTCTTC.

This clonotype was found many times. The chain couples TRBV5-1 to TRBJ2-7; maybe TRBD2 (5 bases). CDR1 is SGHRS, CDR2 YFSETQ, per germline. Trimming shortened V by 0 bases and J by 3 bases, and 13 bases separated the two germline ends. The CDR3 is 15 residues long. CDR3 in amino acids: CASSLGRVGDYEQYF. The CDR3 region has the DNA TGCGCCAGCAGCTTGGGAAGGGTCGGGGACTACGAGCAGTACTTC.

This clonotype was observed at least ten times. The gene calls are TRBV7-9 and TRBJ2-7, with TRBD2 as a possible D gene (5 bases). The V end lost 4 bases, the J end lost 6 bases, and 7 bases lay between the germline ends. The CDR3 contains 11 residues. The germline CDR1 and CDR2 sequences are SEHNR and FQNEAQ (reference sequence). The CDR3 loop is CASSSAVEQYF. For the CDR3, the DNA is TGTGCCAGCAGCTCAGCGGTCGAGCAGTACTTC. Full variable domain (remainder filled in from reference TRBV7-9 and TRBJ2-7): DTGVSQNPRHKITKRGQNVTFRCDPISEHNRLYWYRQTLGQGPEFLTYFQNEAQLEKSRLLSDRFSAERPKGSFSTLEIQRTEQGDSAMYLCASSSAVEQYFGPGTRLTVT.

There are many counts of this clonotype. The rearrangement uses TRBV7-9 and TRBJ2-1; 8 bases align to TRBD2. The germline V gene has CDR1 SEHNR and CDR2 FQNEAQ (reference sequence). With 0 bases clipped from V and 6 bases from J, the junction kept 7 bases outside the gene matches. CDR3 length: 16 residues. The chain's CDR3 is CASSLARASGRNEQFF. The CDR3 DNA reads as TGTGCCAGCAGCTTAGCGAGGGCTAGCGGGCGCAATGAGCAGTTCTTC.